One and the same sample provided the 15 T cell receptor beta chains below, sequenced in a study of blood T cell repertoires in COVID-19. The method was immunoSEQ multiplex PCR; TCRdb's version includes in-frame clones alone and lacks a portion of them. The table has some 390,000 clones, roughly nine tenths seen once; the top ten hold 1.7%. Input material: PBMCs or T cells enriched from blood (not recorded which). The origin of the receptors is a woman younger than 45 who had recovered from COVID-19.

The chain joins TRBV10-1 to TRBJ1-1; D is possibly TRBD1 (6 bases). V gave up 6 bases and J gave up 1 base, with 12 bases separating them. CDR1 and CDR2 from the germline V gene are WNHNN and SYGVQD (reference sequence). The length of the CDR3 is 14 residues. Written as DNA, the CDR3 is TGCGCCAGCAGAGGGGACAAGGGGAACACTGAAGCTTTCTTT. This translates into CASRGDKGNTEAFF.

J is TRBJ2-7 and V is TRBV19; TRBD1 agrees at 11 bases. This CDR3 has 14 amino acids. In germline, CDR1 is LNHDA, CDR2 SQIVND (reference sequence). V dropped 9 bases and J dropped 5; count of bases not matched to a gene: 9. The CDR3: CASSSGQGANEQYF. The CDR3 region has the DNA TGTGCCAGCTCAAGTGGACAGGGGGCTAACGAGCAGTACTTC.

V is TRBV7-9 and J is TRBJ1-1, with D maybe TRBD1 (6 bases). Germline CDR1 reads SEHNR; CDR2 reads FQNEAQ (reference sequence). The CDR3 length is 12 residues. V lost 5 bases, J lost 4 bases, and 8 bases lay in between. The CDR3 sequence: CASSRTVTEAFF. For the CDR3, the DNA is TGTGCCAGCAGCCGGACAGTCACTGAAGCTTTCTTT.

The sample holds one count of this clone. This chain uses TRBV19 with TRBJ1-6; a possible D gene is TRBD1 (5 bases). The germline V gene has CDR1 LNHDA and CDR2 SQIVND (reference sequence). With 3 bases removed from V and 7 bases from J, the gap between germline ends came to 13 bases. The CDR3 has 15 residues. CDR3 nucleotides: TGTGCCAGTAGTATCACCAGGGCCGGGAATTCACCCCTCCACTTT. This codes for CASSITRAGNSPLHF.

This chain links TRBV19 with TRBJ1-4; 7 bases fit TRBD1. Germline V lookup: CDR1 LNHDA, CDR2 SQIVND (reference sequence). Trimming took 4 bases from V and 10 from J; bases not matched to a gene: 24. The CDR3 runs 19 residues. The CDR3, as DNA: TGTGCCAGTAGTACGCCGGGACAGCGTTCTAAGGAAGCTTGGGGAAAACTGTTTTTT. This codes for CASSTPGQRSKEAWGKLFF.

The V call is TRBV28, the J call TRBJ1-3; D may be TRBD1 (6 bases). V lost 8 bases and J lost 4, with 12 bases in between. Per the germline V gene, CDR1 is MDHEN and CDR2 is SYDVKM. The CDR3 loop spans 13 amino acids. CDR3: CASRLGQGNTIYF. DNA for the CDR3: TGTGCCAGCCGCCTTGGACAGGGAAACACCATATATTTT.

This clone has a single count. The chain has TRBV6-5 and TRBJ1-1; D perhaps matches TRBD1 (5 bases). The V and J ends lost 7 bases and 4 bases respectively, with 19 bases between them. Per germline, CDR1 MNHEY and CDR2 SVGAGI. This CDR3 has 15 residues. The CDR3 sequence: CASTPGGDGVTEAFF. CDR3 DNA sequence: TGTGCCAGCACACCGGGGGGGGATGGGGTCACTGAAGCTTTCTTT.

The genes are TRBV7-3 and TRBJ1-1; D uncertain. Germline assignment: CDR1 SGHTA and CDR2 FQGTGA. V shed 4 bases and J shed 11 bases, with 23 bases lying between them. The CDR3 runs 15 residues. CDR3 sequence (DNA): TGTGCCAGCAGCTCACAACCCGCCGGTGAAGACGGGGCTTTCTTT. It codes for CASSSQPAGEDGAFF.

The V gene is TRBV28, the J gene TRBJ1-1, with TRBD1 as a possible D gene (6 bases). The CDR3 spans 14 residues. The germline V and J ends were trimmed by 8 bases and 2 bases, with 15 bases remaining between them. CDR1 is MDHEN and CDR2 is SYDVKM in the germline V gene. The DNA for the CDR3 is TGTGCCAGCTCCCTCAGGGGTGCTAACACTGAAGCTTTCTTT. This translates into CASSLRGANTEAFF.

The V call is TRBV5-1, the J call TRBJ2-5, with D possibly being TRBD2 (5 bases). Deletions cut 4 bases from V and 5 bases from J, with 21 bases between. This CDR3 has 16 amino acids. From germline, CDR1 is SGHRS and CDR2 YFSETQ. The CDR3 DNA reads TGCGCCAGCAGCCCGGCAGAGGGATCAATAGTGGAGACCCAGTACTTC. It translates to CASSPAEGSIVETQYF. Full variable domain (rest looked up from reference TRBV5-1 and TRBJ2-5): KAGVTQTPRYLIKTRGQQVTLSCSPISGHRSVSWYQQTPGQGLQFLFEYFSETQRNKGNFPGRFSGRQFSNSRSEMNVSTLELGDSALYLCASSPAEGSIVETQYFGPGTRLLVL.

The chain uses TRBV2 and TRBJ1-3, with TRBD1 matching over 7 bases. The germline CDR1 and CDR2 sequences are SNHLY and FYNNEI. The V gene end was trimmed by 8 bases and the J gene end by 4 bases; junction bases not matched to a gene: 8. The CDR3 extends over 14 amino acids. CDR3 in DNA: TGTGCCAGCGGGCGACAGGGTACGGGAAACACCATATATTTT. This sequence encodes CASGRQGTGNTIYF.

The chain recombines TRBV18 with TRBJ1-2; possibly TRBD1 for D (5 bases). The CDR3 is 13 residues long. Trimming removed 3 bases at V and 11 bases at J, with 16 bases between. CDR1 and CDR2 from the germline V gene are KGHSH and LQKENI. This chain's CDR3 is CASSPQGSLGYTF. The CDR3 coding sequence is TGTGCCAGCTCACCTCAGGGATCTCTTGGGTACACCTTC.

The chain joins TRBV5-1 to TRBJ1-1, with D possibly matching TRBD1 (5 bases). Germline V CDR1 and CDR2: SGHRS, YFSETQ. The CDR3 sequence is 15 residues long. V shed 0 bases and J shed 6 bases, with 15 bases lying between them. The CDR3 loop reads CASSLGGAGFAEAFF. Written as DNA, the CDR3 is TGCGCCAGCAGCTTGGGCGGGGCAGGGTTCGCTGAAGCTTTCTTT.

V is TRBV5-1 and J is TRBJ2-7, with 10 nucleotides matching TRBD2. The CDR3 runs to 15 residues. The V segment lost 1 base and the J segment 4 bases; nucleotides outside the gene matches: 5. Germline values: CDR1 SGHRS, CDR2 YFSETQ. CDR3 sequence (DNA): TGCGCCAGCAGCTTGTTGGCTAGCGGGAGTTACGAGCAGTACTTC. Translation: CASSLLASGSYEQYF.

The chain carries TRBV6-5 and TRBJ1-2; TRBD1 matches at 8 bases. V trimming: 10 bases; J trimming: 4 bases; junction bases outside the gene matches: 14. Germline V gives CDR1 MNHEY, CDR2 SVGAGI. The CDR3 runs to 15 residues. CDR3 DNA: TGTGCCACCTCCCCGGCGGCAGGGGGCAGCTATGGCTACACCTTC. Protein product: CATSPAAGGSYGYTF.